The clone carrying this T cell receptor (beta chain) is deemed medium-sized by its frequency. Its antigen is undetermined. The sample originates from a study of T cell clusters in autoimmune cytopenias. The wider study: Healthy control donors averaged around 54 years of age, with a median of roughly 64 years. The study's findings and limits: TRB repertoire shifts in secondary cytopenia and chronic lymphocytic leukemia mostly reflected lymphoma, not autoimmunity.

CDR3 size: 14 residues. From germline, CDR1 is MNHNS and CDR2 SASEGT. TRB rearrangements were amplified by touch-down multiplex PCR with mixed TRB-A/B primers. TCRdb reprocessed the multiplex PCR reads and reports one entry per CDR3 protein, with no DNA. The record lists around 4,300 distinct CDR3 sequences, of which the ten most abundant hold about 19%. Each sample's input was around 270 ng genomic DNA, about 38,000 genome equivalents. The sample was also linked to a second study, of T cell repertoires in aging, cancer and after chemotherapy. That source adds: Over several months to years, re-sampled healthy donor repertoires clearly shared clones. Loss of evenness, beyond lost richness, contributed to age-related TCR diversity decline in cancer patients.

Source material: peripheral blood. The sequence was obtained from a human donor in good health. The chain uses TRBV6-1 and TRBJ2-1; with no DNA, the TCRdb D assignment of TRBD2 cannot be verified. CDR3 protein: CASRASGNYNEQFF.